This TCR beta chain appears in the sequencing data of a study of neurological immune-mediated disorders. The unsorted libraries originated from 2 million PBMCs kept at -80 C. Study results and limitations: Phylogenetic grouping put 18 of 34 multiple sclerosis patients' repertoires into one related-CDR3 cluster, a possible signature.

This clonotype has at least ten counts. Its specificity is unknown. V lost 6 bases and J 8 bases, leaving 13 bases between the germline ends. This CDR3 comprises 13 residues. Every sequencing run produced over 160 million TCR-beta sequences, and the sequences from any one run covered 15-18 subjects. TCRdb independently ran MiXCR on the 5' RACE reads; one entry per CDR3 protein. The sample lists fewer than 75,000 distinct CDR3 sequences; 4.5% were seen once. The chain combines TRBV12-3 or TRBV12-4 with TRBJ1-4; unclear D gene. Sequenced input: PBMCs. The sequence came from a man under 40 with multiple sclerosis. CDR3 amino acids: CASRGQNSEKLFF. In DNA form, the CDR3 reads TGTGCCAGCAGAGGTCAGAACAGCGAAAAACTGTTTTTT.